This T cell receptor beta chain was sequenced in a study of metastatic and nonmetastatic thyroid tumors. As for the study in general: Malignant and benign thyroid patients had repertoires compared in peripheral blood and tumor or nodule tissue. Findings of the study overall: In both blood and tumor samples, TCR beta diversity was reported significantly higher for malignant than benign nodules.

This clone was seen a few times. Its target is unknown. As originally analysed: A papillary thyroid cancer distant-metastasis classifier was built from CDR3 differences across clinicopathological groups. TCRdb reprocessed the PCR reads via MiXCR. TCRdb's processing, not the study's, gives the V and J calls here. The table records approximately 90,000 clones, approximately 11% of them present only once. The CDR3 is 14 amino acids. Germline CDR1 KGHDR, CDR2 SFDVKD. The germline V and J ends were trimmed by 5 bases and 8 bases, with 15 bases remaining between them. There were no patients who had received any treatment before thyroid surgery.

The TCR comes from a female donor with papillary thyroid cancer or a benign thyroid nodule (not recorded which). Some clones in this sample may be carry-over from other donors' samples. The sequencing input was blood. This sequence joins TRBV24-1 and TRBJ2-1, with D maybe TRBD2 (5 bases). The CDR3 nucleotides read TGTGCCACCAGTGCGATAGCGTTCAGCCATGAGCAGTTCTTC. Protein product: CATSAIAFSHEQFF.